Listed below are T cell receptor beta chains from one sample, sequenced in a study of T cells in localized non-small cell lung cancer. The data were produced by immunoSEQ multiplex PCR, yet TCRdb's version contains in-frame clones alone and is incomplete. In the table there are approximately 1,500 clones, under 25% of which are singletons. The starting material was normal lung tissue next to the tumor, obtained before any cancer treatment. These receptors all come from a woman aged 40-75 years with stage III squamous cell lung carcinoma. Each CDR3 is given with its conserved first and last residue. D genes are given only for firm matches. Clone size, where shown, is once, few, many, or a class for clones that have expanded.

D gene: TRBD2; V gene: TRBV6-8; clone size: .; J gene: TRBJ2-7; CDR3 length: 19; CDR3 protein: CASSGKPGLAGDKIYEQYF; CDR3 DNA: TGTGCCAGCAGTGGCAAACCGGGACTAGCGGGAGACAAAATCTACGAGCAGTACTTC
D gene: TRBD2; V gene: TRBV11-3; clone size: few; J gene: TRBJ2-4; CDR3 length: 18; CDR3 protein: CASSFTGTRGLAKNIQYF; CDR3 DNA: TGTGCCAGCAGCTTCACCGGGACTAGAGGACTAGCCAAAAACATTCAGTACTTC
D gene: .; V gene: TRBV5-1; clone size: .; J gene: TRBJ1-3; CDR3 length: 14; CDR3 protein: CASSTAESRNTIYF; CDR3 DNA: TGCGCCAGCAGTACAGCCGAGTCTCGGAACACCATATATTTT
D gene: .; V gene: TRBV28; clone size: few; J gene: TRBJ2-5; CDR3 length: 17; CDR3 protein: CASSRRLGQQIQETQYF; CDR3 DNA: TGTGCCAGCAGCCGCAGGTTGGGACAACAAATACAAGAGACCCAGTACTTC
D gene: TRBD1; V gene: TRBV5-1; clone size: .; J gene: TRBJ1-1; CDR3 length: 17; CDR3 protein: CASSLEPDRGGSTEAFF; CDR3 DNA: TGCGCCAGCAGCTTGGAGCCTGACAGGGGAGGAAGCACTGAAGCTTTCTTT
D gene: .; V gene: TRBV29-1; clone size: .; J gene: TRBJ2-7; CDR3 length: 15; CDR3 protein: CSVGGTDTGGYEQYF; CDR3 DNA: TGCAGCGTTGGGGGCACAGACACTGGCGGGTACGAGCAGTACTTC
D gene: TRBD2; V gene: TRBV6-8; clone size: hyperexpanded; J gene: TRBJ2-1; CDR3 length: 16; CDR3 protein: CASSYQTSGPYNEQFF; CDR3 DNA: TGTGCCAGCAGTTACCAAACTAGCGGACCATACAATGAGCAGTTCTTC
D gene: .; V gene: TRBV6-8; clone size: few; J gene: TRBJ2-1; CDR3 length: 14; CDR3 protein: CASRRNTLGNEQFF; CDR3 DNA: TGTGCCAGCAGGCGCAACACCCTGGGCAATGAGCAGTTCTTC
D gene: TRBD1; V gene: TRBV11-3; clone size: medium-sized; J gene: TRBJ1-2; CDR3 length: 15; CDR3 protein: CASSPDRDLNYGYTF; CDR3 DNA: TGTGCCAGCAGCCCGGACAGGGACCTTAACTATGGCTACACCTTC
D gene: .; V gene: TRBV11-3; clone size: .; J gene: TRBJ1-2; CDR3 length: 15; CDR3 protein: CASSLHMPGDYGYTF; CDR3 DNA: TGTGCCAGCAGCCTACATATGCCGGGAGACTATGGCTACACCTTC
D gene: TRBD1; V gene: TRBV11-3; clone size: few; J gene: TRBJ1-1; CDR3 length: 15; CDR3 protein: CASNRGQFTNTEAFF; CDR3 DNA: TGTGCCAGCAACCGGGGACAGTTTACAAACACTGAAGCTTTCTTT
D gene: .; V gene: TRBV30; clone size: .; J gene: TRBJ1-1; CDR3 length: 15; CDR3 protein: CAWSIGAGVETEAFF; CDR3 DNA: TGTGCCTGGAGTATAGGGGCGGGAGTTGAGACTGAAGCTTTCTTT
D gene: .; V gene: TRBV13; clone size: .; J gene: TRBJ2-7; CDR3 length: 13; CDR3 protein: CASRVTLWGEQYF; CDR3 DNA: TGTGCCAGCAGAGTGACCTTGTGGGGCGAGCAGTACTTC
D gene: .; V gene: TRBV19; clone size: .; J gene: TRBJ2-2; CDR3 length: 13; CDR3 protein: CASSIGQVGELFF; CDR3 DNA: TGTGCCAGTAGTATAGGGCAGGTTGGGGAGCTGTTTTTT
D gene: TRBD1; V gene: TRBV25-1; clone size: .; J gene: TRBJ1-1; CDR3 length: 16; CDR3 protein: CPWGRGRKSLNTEAFF; CDR3 DNA: TGTCCTTGGGGTAGGGGGCGCAAATCACTGAACACTGAAGCTTTCTTT
D gene: .; V gene: TRBV2; clone size: few; J gene: TRBJ2-6; CDR3 length: 15; CDR3 protein: CASSRTSTGANVLTF; CDR3 DNA: TGTGCCAGCAGCCGAACTAGTACTGGGGCCAACGTCCTGACTTTC
D gene: .; V gene: TRBV28; clone size: few; J gene: TRBJ1-2; CDR3 length: 14; CDR3 protein: CASRPTGPVGGYTF; CDR3 DNA: TGTGCCAGCCGCCCGACAGGCCCCGTGGGTGGCTACACCTTC
D gene: .; V gene: TRBV10-2; clone size: .; J gene: TRBJ2-7; CDR3 length: 13; CDR3 protein: CASRSGTNYEQYF; CDR3 DNA: TGCGCCAGCCGGTCCGGGACAAACTACGAGCAGTACTTC
D gene: .; V gene: TRBV6-8; clone size: few; J gene: TRBJ1-2; CDR3 length: 16; CDR3 protein: CAIRGSLGVDDYGYTF; CDR3 DNA: TGTGCCATCAGGGGTAGCCTGGGGGTTGATGACTATGGCTACACCTTC
D gene: TRBD2; V gene: TRBV11-3; clone size: medium-sized; J gene: TRBJ2-1; CDR3 length: 16; CDR3 protein: CASSQMASGGYNEQFF; CDR3 DNA: TGTGCCAGCAGCCAGATGGCTAGCGGGGGATACAATGAGCAGTTCTTC
D gene: TRBD2; V gene: TRBV18; clone size: .; J gene: TRBJ2-7; CDR3 length: 18; CDR3 protein: CASSLGPPGLGRSYEQYF; CDR3 DNA: TGTGCCAGCTCACTCGGACCACCGGGACTAGGGAGGTCCTACGAGCAGTACTTC
D gene: .; V gene: TRBV6-8; clone size: .; J gene: TRBJ1-1; CDR3 length: 18; CDR3 protein: CASTQSRGGQRNSTEAFF; CDR3 DNA: TGTGCCAGCACCCAATCGAGGGGGGGGCAAAGGAATAGCACTGAAGCTTTCTTT
D gene: TRBD1; V gene: TRBV28; clone size: .; J gene: TRBJ1-1; CDR3 length: 15; CDR3 protein: CASSLPQGGNTEAFF; CDR3 DNA: TGTGCCAGCAGTTTACCACAGGGGGGCAACACTGAAGCTTTCTTT
D gene: .; V gene: TRBV6-8; clone size: few; J gene: TRBJ2-7; CDR3 length: 14; CDR3 protein: CASSRLRGPYEQYF; CDR3 DNA: TGTGCCAGCAGTCGACTTAGGGGACCCTACGAGCAGTACTTC
D gene: TRBD2; V gene: TRBV6-8; clone size: .; J gene: TRBJ2-1; CDR3 length: 15; CDR3 protein: CASSDSTSGSNEQFF; CDR3 DNA: TGTGCCAGCAGTGACTCGACTAGCGGGAGCAATGAGCAGTTCTTC
D gene: TRBD1; V gene: TRBV11-3; clone size: medium-sized; J gene: TRBJ1-1; CDR3 length: 14; CDR3 protein: CASSHPQGDTEAFF; CDR3 DNA: TGTGCCAGCAGCCATCCACAGGGGGACACTGAAGCTTTCTTT
D gene: TRBD1; V gene: TRBV6-8; clone size: few; J gene: TRBJ2-2; CDR3 length: 17; CDR3 protein: CASSKIMSTGVTGELFF; CDR3 DNA: TGTGCCAGCAGCAAGATAATGTCGACAGGGGTCACCGGGGAGCTGTTTTTT
D gene: .; V gene: TRBV11-3; clone size: .; J gene: TRBJ2-5; CDR3 length: 18; CDR3 protein: CASSLGGGAGEGQETQYF; CDR3 DNA: TGTGCCAGCAGCTTAGGGGGGGGCGCGGGAGAGGGCCAAGAGACCCAGTACTTC
D gene: .; V gene: TRBV5-1; clone size: few; J gene: TRBJ2-2; CDR3 length: 15; CDR3 protein: CASSQGGGPTGELFF; CDR3 DNA: TGCGCCAGCAGCCAAGGGGGGGGGCCCACCGGGGAGCTGTTTTTT
D gene: TRBD2; V gene: TRBV11-3; clone size: few; J gene: TRBJ2-1; CDR3 length: 14; CDR3 protein: CASSRLAGVNEQFF; CDR3 DNA: TGTGCCAGCAGCCGACTAGCGGGAGTGAATGAGCAGTTCTTC
D gene: .; V gene: TRBV6-8; clone size: few; J gene: TRBJ2-7; CDR3 length: 13; CDR3 protein: CASSYLGLGEQYF; CDR3 DNA: TGTGCCAGCAGTTACCTGGGACTGGGGGAGCAGTACTTC
D gene: .; V gene: TRBV28; clone size: few; J gene: TRBJ1-4; CDR3 length: 13; CDR3 protein: CASGEAFNEKLFF; CDR3 DNA: TGTGCCAGTGGGGAGGCATTTAATGAAAAACTGTTTTTT
D gene: TRBD1; V gene: TRBV19; clone size: .; J gene: TRBJ2-1; CDR3 length: 14; CDR3 protein: CASSPGTGVNEQFF; CDR3 DNA: TGTGCCAGTAGCCCCGGGACAGGTGTCAATGAGCAGTTCTTC
D gene: .; V gene: TRBV4-1; clone size: .; J gene: TRBJ1-2; CDR3 length: 14; CDR3 protein: CASSQDRDRGRYTF; CDR3 DNA: TGCGCCAGCAGCCAGGACCGGGACCGCGGACGCTACACCTTC
D gene: TRBD1; V gene: TRBV5-1; clone size: few; J gene: TRBJ2-7; CDR3 length: 16; CDR3 protein: CASSREGQASSYEQYF; CDR3 DNA: TGCGCCAGCAGCCGTGAGGGACAGGCCTCTTCCTACGAGCAGTACTTC
D gene: .; V gene: TRBV2; clone size: few; J gene: TRBJ2-3; CDR3 length: 12; CDR3 protein: CASSELSDTQYF; CDR3 DNA: TGTGCCAGCAGTGAACTGTCAGATACGCAGTATTTT
D gene: .; V gene: TRBV19; clone size: few; J gene: TRBJ1-4; CDR3 length: 17; CDR3 protein: CASRFVYRGGANEKLFF; CDR3 DNA: TGTGCCAGTAGGTTCGTCTACCGTGGAGGGGCTAATGAAAAACTGTTTTTT
D gene: .; V gene: TRBV15; clone size: .; J gene: TRBJ1-4; CDR3 length: 15; CDR3 protein: CATSRDGATNEKLFF; CDR3 DNA: TGTGCCACCAGCAGAGACGGCGCAACTAATGAAAAACTGTTTTTT
D gene: .; V gene: TRBV25-1; clone size: .; J gene: TRBJ1-1; CDR3 length: 13; CDR3 protein: CASSEGYGGRAFF; CDR3 DNA: TGTGCCAGCAGTGAAGGGTACGGGGGTAGGGCTTTCTTT
D gene: TRBD1; V gene: TRBV9; clone size: few; J gene: TRBJ2-5; CDR3 length: 15; CDR3 protein: CASSATGVNKETQYF; CDR3 DNA: TGTGCCAGCAGCGCGACAGGGGTCAATAAAGAGACCCAGTACTTC